A single sample is the source of the 19 T cell receptor beta chains below, sequenced in a study of cytomegalovirus exposure and HLA in healthy donors. PCR involved 60 Vbeta and 13 Jbeta primers. Clones were read by immunoSEQ multiplex PCR, and TCRdb kept only the in-frame ones, dropping some. The profile shows 110,000 or so clones, roughly 80% of them singletons. Sample: PBMCs. These receptors came from a man aged 50-59 years in good health and CMV-seropositive.

The chain links TRBV2 to TRBJ2-7; D is perhaps TRBD2 (5 bases). V was shortened by 5 bases and J by 1 base, with 9 bases between the two germline ends. CDR1 and CDR2 (germline): SNHLY, FYNNEI. This CDR3 region has 13 residues. DNA for the CDR3: TGTGCCAGCAGTACGGGAATATCCTACGAGCAGTACTTC. It specifies CASSTGISYEQYF.

The chain couples TRBV30 to TRBJ2-5; D gene unclear. V lost 4 bases to trimming and J lost 2 bases, with 8 bases between them. CDR1 is GTSNPN and CDR2 is SVGIG in the germline V gene (reference sequence). This CDR3 comprises 12 residues. The CDR3 coding sequence is TGTGCCTGGACCGGGTCTCAAGAGACCCAGTACTTC. The encoded protein is CAWTGSQETQYF.

The chain couples TRBV18 to TRBJ1-1; no clear D gene. This CDR3 is built from 16 residues. The germline V and J ends were trimmed by 0 bases and 0 bases, with 11 bases remaining between them. Germline loops: CDR1 KGHSH, CDR2 LQKENI. The CDR3 region is CASSPPSVQMNTEAFF. CDR3 coding DNA: TGTGCCAGCTCACCACCGTCTGTACAGATGAACACTGAAGCTTTCTTT. The variable domain in full, completed from reference TRBV18 and TRBJ1-1, reads NAGVMQNPRHLVRRRGQEARLRCSPMKGHSHVYWYRQLPEEGLKFMVYLQKENIIDESGMPKERFSAEFPKEGPSILRIQQVVRGDSAAYFCASSPPSVQMNTEAFFGQGTRLTVV.

V gene TRBV2 combines with J gene TRBJ1-1; possible D gene TRBD1, 6 bases. Germline CDR1 is SNHLY and CDR2 is FYNNEI. This CDR3 is 16 amino acids long. V lost 6 bases and J 2 bases, leaving 19 bases between the germline ends. The chain's CDR3 is CASSLKSGAPNTEAFF. CDR3 nucleotide sequence: TGTGCCAGCAGCCTCAAGTCAGGGGCCCCAAACACTGAAGCTTTCTTT.

This chain links TRBV5-5 with TRBJ1-4; D remains ambiguous. Germline V gene data show CDR1 as SGHKS and CDR2 as YYEKEE (reference sequence). The length of the CDR3 is 15 residues. The V gene lost 1 base and the J gene lost 0 bases, with 7 bases spanning the gap. CDR3 DNA sequence: TGTGCCAGCAGCTTGATCCACTCAACTAATGAAAAACTGTTTTTT. Amino acid sequence: CASSLIHSTNEKLFF.

Worth noting for this clone: In the same sample, other DNA sequences code for this CDR3. V usage is TRBV7-9 and J usage is TRBJ1-2; TRBD1 aligns across 9 bases. CDR3 length equals 14 residues. After removal of 6 bases from V and 3 bases from J, the junction contained 5 bases not matched to a gene. CDR1 and CDR2 from the germline V gene are SEHNR and FQNEAQ (reference sequence). The CDR3 nucleotides are TGTGCCAGCAGTTTCCGGGACAGGGACTATGGCTACACCTTC. Its protein is CASSFRDRDYGYTF.

This chain uses TRBV6-6 with TRBJ2-7; a weak D match, TRBD2 (5 bases). The CDR3 totals 14 residues. Per germline, CDR1 MNHNY and CDR2 SVGAGI (reference sequence). V lost 2 bases to trimming and J lost 1 base, with 9 bases between them. CDR3 nucleotide sequence: TGTGCCAGCAGTTACGAGCGGAAATCCTACGAGCAGTACTTC. Protein sequence: CASSYERKSYEQYF.

This clone was observed once. The DNA for the CDR3 is TGTGCCATCAGTGCTGACGGGAGCTCTGGGGCCAACGTCCTGACTTTC. The encoded protein is CAISADGSSGANVLTF. V usage is TRBV10-3 and J usage is TRBJ2-6, with TRBD2 as a possible D gene (6 bases). This CDR3 is built from 16 residues. V dropped 4 bases and J dropped 0 bases, with 10 bases sitting between them. The germline V gene encodes CDR1 ENHRY and CDR2 SYGVKD.

The genes are TRBV19 and TRBJ2-7, with 13 bases that match TRBD2. CDR3 size: 19 residues. Germline V gene data show CDR1 as LNHDA and CDR2 as SQIVND (reference sequence). Trimming cost V 5 bases and J 0 bases; bases outside gene matches: 13. The CDR3 is CASSAGLAGFQTPSYEQYF. Written as DNA, the CDR3 is TGTGCCAGTAGTGCGGGACTAGCGGGATTTCAAACACCCTCCTACGAGCAGTACTTC.

This chain connects TRBV2 to TRBJ2-5; 9 bases fit TRBD2. V lost 2 bases to trimming and J lost 4 bases; unmatched junction nucleotides: 5. The CDR3 is made up of 15 amino acids. From germline, CDR1 is SNHLY and CDR2 FYNNEI. The CDR3 loop reads CASSELRGGRETQYF. The CDR3 coding sequence is TGTGCCAGCAGTGAATTGCGGGGGGGTAGAGAGACCCAGTACTTC.

The chain recombines TRBV2 with TRBJ1-4; D might be TRBD1 (6 bases). Germline CDR1 SNHLY, CDR2 FYNNEI. CDR3 length: 14 residues. V was pared by 4 bases and J by 4 bases, with 10 bases between. This chain's CDR3 is CASSADRSNEKLFF. As DNA, the CDR3 is TGTGCCAGCAGTGCGGACAGAAGTAATGAAAAACTGTTTTTT.

This rearrangement joins TRBV7-2 to TRBJ2-7; D not resolved. The germline V gene has CDR1 SGHTA and CDR2 FQGNSA. V was pared by 5 bases and J by 4 bases, with 12 bases between. The CDR3 has 13 residues. This CDR3 is CASSPSRVYEQYF. CDR3 bases: TGTGCCAGCAGCCCCTCCCGGGTTTACGAGCAGTACTTC.

This CDR3 reads CASSFMVAGVSAYEQYF. CDR3 in DNA: TGTGCCAGCAGCTTCATGGTAGCGGGAGTATCCGCCTACGAGCAGTACTTC. The chain couples TRBV7-2 to TRBJ2-7, with TRBD2 identical over 9 bases. J was trimmed by 2 bases and V by 3 bases; bases with no gene match: 11. The CDR3 is 17 residues long. Per the germline V gene, CDR1 is SGHTA and CDR2 is FQGNSA.

The rearrangement uses TRBV7-2 and TRBJ1-1; TRBD1 matches at 8 bases. This CDR3 contains 13 residues. With V trimmed by 4 bases and J by 5 bases, 3 bases remained unmatched. In germline, CDR1 is SGHTA, CDR2 FQGNSA. The CDR3 coding sequence is TGTGCCAGCAGCTCAGGGGGCTCGACTGAAGCTTTCTTT. The encoded protein is CASSSGGSTEAFF.

CDR3 coding DNA: TGTGCCATCAAAGGACAGGCCTCGACCACAGATACGCAGTATTTT. Translating it yields CAIKGQASTTDTQYF. J is TRBJ2-3 and V is TRBV10-3; 7 nucleotides match TRBD1. This CDR3 is 15 amino acids long. J lost 2 bases, V lost 7 bases, and 9 bases had no gene match. Germline V gene lookup returns CDR1 ENHRY and CDR2 SYGVKD.

The chain combines TRBV5-1 with TRBJ2-7, with D perhaps matching TRBD2 (6 bases). This CDR3 is 15 amino acids long. V lost 4 bases and J lost 4, with 18 bases in between. CDR1 SGHRS and CDR2 YFSETQ come from the germline V gene. CDR3 sequence: CASSRLGGVGYEQYF. CDR3 nucleotides: TGCGCCAGCAGCCGCCTGGGGGGAGTTGGGTACGAGCAGTACTTC.

V usage is TRBV5-6 and J usage is TRBJ1-2; D unclear. The CDR3 loop spans 12 amino acids. The germline CDR1 and CDR2 sequences are SGHDT and YYEEEE. Trimming removed 0 bases from V and 8 bases from J, with 8 bases in between. CDR3: CASSLVSTGYTF. CDR3 sequence (DNA): TGTGCCAGCAGCTTGGTCTCTACCGGCTACACCTTC.

The rearrangement uses TRBV5-6 and TRBJ1-2; TRBD1 is a possible D gene (6 bases). Germline values: CDR1 SGHDT, CDR2 YYEEEE. CDR3 length: 13 residues. V gave up 5 bases and J gave up 7 bases, with 15 bases separating them. The CDR3 DNA reads TGTGCCAGCAGAATCCTCTCAGGGGTTGGCTACACCTTC. As protein: CASRILSGVGYTF.

This sequence joins TRBV2 and TRBJ1-1, with a tentative D call TRBD1 (5 bases). V dropped 7 bases and J dropped 4 bases, with 13 bases sitting between them. There are 13 residues in the CDR3. Germline loops: CDR1 SNHLY, CDR2 FYNNEI. This chain's CDR3 is CASTQGMGTEAFF. CDR3 bases: TGTGCCAGCACCCAGGGAATGGGCACTGAAGCTTTCTTT.